This T cell receptor (beta chain) was observed in a study of blood T cell repertoires in COVID-19. As for the study in general: T cells, B-cell-depleted T cells, or PBMCs supplied cDNA or gDNA.

This clone has only a few counts. The CDR3 loop spans 17 amino acids. Trimming at V came to 4 bases and at J to 4 bases, leaving 4 bases not matched to a gene. Germline CDR1 is LGHDT and CDR2 is YNNKEL (reference sequence). This table comes from immunoSEQ multiplex PCR, and its TCRdb copy is limited to in-frame clones, with some not included. Of around 140,000 clones detected, more than 75% appear once; the ten largest clones hold approximately 2.3%. Sequenced material: peripheral blood. The TCR was taken from a man aged 70 or older with active COVID-19. The chain has TRBV3-1 (or the pseudogene TRBV3-2) and TRBJ2-2; 15 nucleotides line up with TRBD2. CDR3 DNA sequence: TGTGCCAGCAGCCGAGGGACTAGCGGGGGGATCACCGGGGAGCTGTTTTTT. It translates to CASSRGTSGGITGELFF.